This T cell receptor beta chain stems from a study of T cells in Graves' hyperthyroidism and ophthalmopathy. Study-wide background: Sampling of peripheral blood happened at initial diagnosis, prior to any treatment.

The CDR3 contains 12 residues. Trimming pared 6 bases from V and 2 bases from J, leaving 11 bases between. Germline-derived CDR1 and CDR2 are DFQATT and SNEGSKA (reference sequence). PBMCs were collected from an approximately 9.3 ml volume of fresh peripheral blood. RNA transcripts served as the template for amplifying TCR beta CDR3 regions. Primed by the HTBI set, a first-round RT-PCR was run on the TCR CDR3. TCRdb recomputed calls from the multiplex PCR reads with MiXCR, one row per CDR3 protein. The table has fewer than 110,000 distinct CDR3 sequences, around 50% seen once; the top ten hold 26%. Study results and limitations: Most expanded thyroid clonotypes above 0.001 recurred in blood. With a median lead of around 6.7 months before onset, the model predicted ophthalmopathy.

This clonotype was counted ten times or more. The antigen is unknown. The chain joins TRBV20-1 to TRBJ2-7; no firm D call. This clonotype was obtained from a man aged 35 to 55 with Graves' hyperthyroidism. Source material: blood. As DNA, the CDR3 is TGCAGTGCCCAACGGACCCCCTACGAGCAGTACTTC. It translates to CSAQRTPYEQYF.